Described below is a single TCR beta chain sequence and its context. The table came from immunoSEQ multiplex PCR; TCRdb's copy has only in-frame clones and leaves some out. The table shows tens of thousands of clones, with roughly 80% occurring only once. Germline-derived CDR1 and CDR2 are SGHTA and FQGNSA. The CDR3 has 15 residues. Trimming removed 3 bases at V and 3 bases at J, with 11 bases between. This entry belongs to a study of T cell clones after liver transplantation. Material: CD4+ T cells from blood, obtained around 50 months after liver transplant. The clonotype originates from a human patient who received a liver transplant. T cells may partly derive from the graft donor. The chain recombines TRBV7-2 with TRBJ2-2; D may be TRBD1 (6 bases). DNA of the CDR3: TGTGCCAGCAGCTTCGGACAGTTATACACCGGGGAGCTGTTTTTT. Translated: CASSFGQLYTGELFF.